This record concerns one T cell receptor (beta chain) sequence. As handled by the study authors: Reference gene primer amplification yielded estimated nucleated cell counts. Clones were read by immunoSEQ multiplex PCR, and TCRdb kept only the in-frame ones, dropping some. The DNA gave D and trimming, while V, J and clone size come from that table. The sample has over 85,000 clones; around nine tenths are singletons. J was trimmed by 7 bases and V by 6 bases; bases with no gene match: 7. The CDR3 spans 15 residues. In germline, CDR1 is MNHEY, CDR2 SMNVEV (reference sequence). This sample is part of a study of blood T cell repertoires in COVID-19. Study summary: PBMCs, B-cell-depleted T cells, or T cells provided the cDNA or gDNA that made up the material.

This clonotype originated in a woman between 45 and 65 years old with acute or convalescent COVID-19. Sequencing was done on a sample of peripheral blood. The gene calls are TRBV27 and TRBJ2-1; the match to TRBD2 covers 12 bases. The chain's CDR3 is CASSLAGGPVNEQFF. Written as DNA, the CDR3 is TGTGCCAGCAGCCTAGCGGGAGGGCCTGTGAATGAGCAGTTCTTC.